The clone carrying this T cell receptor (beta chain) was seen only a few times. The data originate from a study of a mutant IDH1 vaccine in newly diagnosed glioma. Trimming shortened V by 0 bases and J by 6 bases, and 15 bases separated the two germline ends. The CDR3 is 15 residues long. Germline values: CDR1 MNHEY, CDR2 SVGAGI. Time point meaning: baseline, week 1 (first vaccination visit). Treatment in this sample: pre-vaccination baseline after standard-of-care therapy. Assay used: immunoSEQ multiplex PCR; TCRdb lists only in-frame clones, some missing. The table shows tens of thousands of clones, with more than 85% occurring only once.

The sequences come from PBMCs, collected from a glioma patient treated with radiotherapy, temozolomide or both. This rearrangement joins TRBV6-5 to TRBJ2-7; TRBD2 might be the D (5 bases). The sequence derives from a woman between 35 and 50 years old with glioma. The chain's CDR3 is CASSYSLDYSTEQYF. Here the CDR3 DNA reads TGTGCCAGCAGTTACTCGTTAGACTACTCCACCGAGCAGTACTTC.